The 3 T cell receptor beta chains in this list originate from one sample, sequenced in a study of Ad26.COV2.S vaccination and SARS-CoV-2 variants. Repertoires were generated with immunoSEQ multiplex PCR, while TCRdb's copy carries only in-frame clones and drops some. This table has approximately 400,000 clones, roughly 80% appearing once. Treatment reported: 19 received Ad26.COV2.S at low or high dose, single or two shots; about 5 received placebo; per-sample allocation not given. Sample collection was performed on day 63 after the first vaccine or placebo injection. The starting material was peripheral blood, obtained in a trial of Ad26.COV2.S vaccine versus placebo. Receptor source: a person between 18 and 65 years old who received the Ad26.COV2.S COVID-19 vaccine or a placebo.

The chain is built from TRBV24-1 and TRBJ2-1; possibly TRBD2 for D (5 bases). CDR1 is KGHDR, CDR2 SFDVKD, per germline. The ends were cut back, 0 bases at V and 2 bases at J, with 10 bases in the middle. This CDR3 is built from 16 residues. CDR3 coding DNA: TGTGCCACCAGTGATTTGGAAGGGAGCCCCTACAATGAGCAGTTCTTC. Its protein is CATSDLEGSPYNEQFF.

The chain has TRBV27 and TRBJ1-2, with D maybe TRBD1 (5 bases). V was cut by 0 bases and J by 8 bases, with 16 bases left in between. The germline V gene has CDR1 MNHEY and CDR2 SMNVEV (reference sequence). The CDR3 runs 15 residues. The CDR3 sequence: CASSLSTYGAGGYTF. As DNA, the CDR3 is TGTGCCAGCAGTTTATCCACGTACGGGGCGGGGGGCTACACCTTC.

This rearrangement joins TRBV7-9 to TRBJ2-5, with 7 positions matching TRBD2. The germline CDR1 and CDR2 sequences are SEHNR and FQNEAQ (reference sequence). With V trimmed by 5 bases and J by 5 bases, 17 bases remained unmatched. The CDR3 extends over 17 amino acids. The CDR3 nucleotides are TGTGCCAGCAGCCCACCGGTGGTGGGAGGGCTTTGGGAGACCCAGTACTTC. Its protein product is CASSPPVVGGLWETQYF. Using reference TRBV7-9 and TRBJ2-5 for the parts outside the CDR3, the full variable domain is DTGVSQNPRHKITKRGQNVTFRCDPISEHNRLYWYRQTLGQGPEFLTYFQNEAQLEKSRLLSDRFSAERPKGSFSTLEIQRTEQGDSAMYLCASSPPVVGGLWETQYFGPGTRLLVL.